Listed below are T cell receptor beta chains from one sample, sequenced in a study of CD8+ T cells in alopecia areata. Produced via immunoSEQ multiplex PCR; TCRdb's table is partial and in-frame only. The sample contains 140,000 to 150,000 clones, about three fifths of which appear only once. This specimen was CD4+ T cells sorted from blood, taken at week 0. The receptors come from a human donor with alopecia areata. Each CDR3 is given with its conserved first and last residue. Fields, in order: CDR3 protein, CDR3 DNA, J gene, V gene, clone size, CDR3 length, D gene. D genes are given only for firm matches. Clone size appears in some rows only: once, few, many, or a class for an expanded clone.

CDR3 protein: CAWSAGPSKPYGYTF; CDR3 DNA: TGTGCCTGGAGTGCCGGCCCGTCCAAACCCTATGGCTACACCTTC; J gene: TRBJ1-2; V gene: TRBV30; clone size: -; CDR3 length: 15; D gene: -
CDR3 protein: CASRDTANYGYTF; CDR3 DNA: TGTGCCAGCAGGGACACAGCTAACTATGGCTACACCTTC; J gene: TRBJ1-2; V gene: TRBV2; clone size: -; CDR3 length: 13; D gene: -
CDR3 protein: CAWSVVAGEGTQYF; CDR3 DNA: TGTGCCTGGAGTGTAGTAGCGGGGGAGGGTACGCAGTATTTT; J gene: TRBJ2-3; V gene: TRBV30; clone size: -; CDR3 length: 14; D gene: TRBD2
CDR3 protein: CASSRDYNSPLHF; CDR3 DNA: TGTGCCAGCAGCAGGGACTATAATTCACCCCTCCACTTT; J gene: TRBJ1-6; V gene: TRBV9; clone size: -; CDR3 length: 13; D gene: -
CDR3 protein: CASSVAGREETQYF; CDR3 DNA: TGTGCCAGCAGCGTAGCGGGGAGGGAAGAGACCCAGTACTTC; J gene: TRBJ2-5; V gene: TRBV9; clone size: -; CDR3 length: 14; D gene: TRBD2
CDR3 protein: CASSFGGASRDTQYF; CDR3 DNA: TGTGCCAGCAGCTTCGGGGGGGCGTCACGCGATACGCAGTATTTT; J gene: TRBJ2-3; V gene: TRBV7-2; clone size: -; CDR3 length: 15; D gene: TRBD2
CDR3 protein: CASSDQGRESPLHF; CDR3 DNA: TGTGCCAGCAGTGACCAAGGCAGGGAATCACCCCTCCACTTT; J gene: TRBJ1-6; V gene: TRBV25-1; clone size: few; CDR3 length: 14; D gene: -
CDR3 protein: CASSQRRGAGTGELFF; CDR3 DNA: TGTGCCAGCAGCCAGAGGCGAGGGGCGGGGACCGGGGAGCTGTTTTTT; J gene: TRBJ2-2; V gene: TRBV4-2; clone size: -; CDR3 length: 16; D gene: -
CDR3 protein: CASSLRGPAFF; CDR3 DNA: TGTGCCAGCAGCTTAAGAGGTCCGGCTTTCTTT; J gene: TRBJ1-1; V gene: TRBV11-2; clone size: -; CDR3 length: 11; D gene: -
CDR3 protein: CASSPWTGRTGELFF; CDR3 DNA: TGTGCCAGCAGCCCTTGGACAGGGAGGACCGGGGAGCTGTTTTTT; J gene: TRBJ2-2; V gene: TRBV7-6; clone size: -; CDR3 length: 15; D gene: TRBD1